Included here is one T cell receptor beta chain sequence, with context. Antigen: not known. Using a J-beta primer mix together with a sample-barcoded 5' primer, a second PCR was run for about 6 to 12 cycles. Via MiXCR, TCRdb re-called the 5' RACE reads, giving one row per CDR3 protein. The sample includes 850,000 to 1,100,000 distinct CDR3 sequences, roughly two fifths of them seen just once. This CDR3 comprises 12 residues. Germline CDR1 MNHEY, CDR2 SMNVEV (reference sequence). The data were taken from a study of blood T cells in healthy people across ages. The study, taken as a whole, reports: Age showed a roughly linear inverse relationship with TCR beta diversity per million T cells.

This sequence was found in a man aged 18 to 30 in good health. V usage is TRBV27 and J usage is TRBJ2-5, with D possibly matching TRBD1 (5 bases). The end of the DNA fits TRBJ2-4 better, so the J call may be wrong. The source material was blood. CDR3 bases: TGTGCCAGCAGTTTATCAGGGGACATTCAGTACTTC. This encodes CASSLSGDIQYF.